In its sample, the clone carrying this TCR beta chain was seen once. The data originate from a study of blood T cell repertoires in COVID-19. Background on the study: Samples came from the United States, Italy and Spain, spanning acute and convalescent COVID-19. Nucleic acid was either cDNA or gDNA, and it came from T cells, B-cell-depleted T cells, or PBMCs.

Germline V lookup: CDR1 SGHTA, CDR2 FQGTGA. The J segment lost 6 bases and the V segment lost 3 bases, leaving 4 bases of the junction unmatched. The CDR3 has 13 amino acids. In the original analysis: Reference gene primer amplification gave estimated nucleated cell counts. Clones were read by immunoSEQ multiplex PCR, and TCRdb kept only the in-frame ones, dropping some. Clone size and V and J calls were adopted from that table, with D and trimming inferred from the DNA. The sample includes 300,000 to 400,000 clones, roughly 85% of them seen just once. Material: peripheral blood. This chain uses TRBV7-3 with TRBJ1-1; 7 bases agree with TRBD1. The origin of this receptor is a human donor in a cohort sampled during active COVID-19. CDR3 sequence: CASSFDRESEAFF. DNA of the CDR3: TGTGCCAGCAGCTTCGACAGGGAGTCTGAAGCTTTCTTT.